This is a list of T cell receptor beta chains from one sample in a study of T-cell memory formation after mild COVID-19. TCRdb analysed the 5' RACE reads with MiXCR anew, one entry per CDR3 protein. The sample has around 370,000 distinct CDR3 sequences; roughly 21% are singletons. Sequencing used PBMCs or a T cell subset sorted from them (not recorded which). The receptors come from an adult woman who had mild COVID-19 (a few samples of this study predate the infection). Cell type and time point are not known. The CDR3 runs from the conserved cysteine through the conserved F or W. The D gene is left open where the match is weak. Clone sizes are given selectively: once, few, many, or a class where the clone is expanded.

d_call j_call clone_size v_call cdr3_aa cdr3_nt
TRBD2 TRBJ2-7 . TRBV29-1 CSALAGESSYEQYF TGCAGCGCGCTAGCGGGGGAATCCTCCTACGAGCAGTACTTC
TRBD1 TRBJ1-1 few TRBV4-3 CASSQPGTGGPEAFF TGCGCCAGCAGCCAACCCGGGACAGGGGGCCCTGAAGCTTTCTTT
. TRBJ2-7 . TRBV7-9 CASRDDVTYEQYF TGTGCCAGCAGGGACGACGTAACCTACGAGCAGTACTTC
. TRBJ1-2 . TRBV29-1 CSVMSLNYGYTF TGCAGCGTTATGTCCCTTAACTATGGCTACACCTTC
TRBD2 TRBJ2-1 . TRBV6-5 CASRPPGLAGHEQFF TGTGCCAGCAGACCCCCGGGACTAGCGGGACATGAGCAGTTCTTC
TRBD2 TRBJ2-4 few TRBV4-1 CASSLGLAGGIAKNIQYF TGCGCCAGCAGCCTGGGACTAGCGGGGGGGATAGCCAAAAACATTCAGTACTTC
. TRBJ2-4 many TRBV5-1 CASSRDLAKNIQYF TGCGCCAGCAGCCGAGACCTAGCCAAAAACATTCAGTACTTC
. TRBJ1-1 few TRBV6-1 CASSPTHSNTEAFF TGTGCCAGCAGCCCGACCCACTCGAACACTGAAGCTTTCTTT
TRBD2 TRBJ2-1 . TRBV19 CASSPSGFSGYNEQFF TGTGCCAGTAGCCCCTCTGGGTTTAGCGGGTACAATGAGCAGTTCTTC
. TRBJ2-7 many TRBV7-2 CASSLGPGPYEQYF TGCGCCAGCAGCTTGGGACCGGGCCCCTACGAGCAGTACTTC
TRBD1 TRBJ2-7 . TRBV15 CATSPRGQGLSEQYF TGTGCCACCAGCCCTAGGGGACAGGGACTCTCCGAGCAGTACTTC
TRBD2 TRBJ2-3 . TRBV12-3/TRBV12-4 CASSLGLAGEGTQYF TGTGCCAGCAGTTTAGGGCTAGCGGGGGAGGGTACGCAGTATTTT
. TRBJ1-1 . TRBV29-1 CSAIQVTGTEAFF TGCAGCGCTATACAGGTAACCGGAACTGAAGCTTTCTTT
TRBD2 TRBJ2-7 once TRBV7-2 CASSAARTSGNSYEQYF TGTGCCAGCAGCGCAGCGCGGACTAGCGGGAACTCCTACGAGCAGTACTTC
TRBD1 TRBJ1-1 . TRBV20-1 CSARRRRGTGEAFF TGCAGTGCTAGACGTCGCAGGGGGACGGGAGAAGCTTTCTTT
. TRBJ2-2 . TRBV7-6 CASSIKAGELFF TGTGCCAGCAGCATCAAAGCCGGGGAGCTGTTTTTT
TRBD1 TRBJ1-2 few TRBV30 CAWEPGTGDGYTF TGTGCCTGGGAGCCCGGGACAGGTGATGGCTACACCTTC
. TRBJ2-3 . TRBV5-6 CASSLVSGVVTDTQYF TGTGCCAGCAGCTTGGTTAGCGGTGTAGTCACAGATACGCAGTATTTT
. TRBJ2-2 . TRBV12-3/TRBV12-4 CASSWDVRSTGELFF TGTGCCAGCAGTTGGGATGTGCGGAGCACCGGGGAGCTGTTTTTT
. TRBJ2-3 few TRBV15 CATSRSLDTQYF TGTGCCACCAGCAGGAGTCTAGATACGCAGTATTTT
TRBD1 TRBJ2-5 many TRBV24-1 CATSDPTGGETQYF TGTGCCACCAGTGACCCGACAGGGGGAGAGACCCAGTACTTC
TRBD2 TRBJ2-3 . TRBV4-2 CASSQERAGGPFHTQYF TGTGCCAGCAGCCAAGAGAGGGCGGGAGGACCGTTTCATACGCAGTATTTT
. TRBJ2-1 few TRBV5-1 CASSFSQGGDEQFF TGCGCCAGCAGCTTTAGCCAGGGGGGGGATGAGCAGTTCTTC
TRBD2 TRBJ2-7 few TRBV13 CASSFGTSGPSNPYEQYF TGTGCCAGCAGCTTCGGGACTAGCGGGCCCTCTAACCCGTACGAGCAGTACTTC
TRBD2 TRBJ2-1 few TRBV20-1 CSAGLSGTGSYNEQFF TGCAGTGCTGGCCTAAGCGGGACCGGCTCCTACAATGAGCAGTTCTTC
. TRBJ1-1 . TRBV7-2 CASSLQWTDTEAFF TGTGCCAGCAGCTTACAGTGGACAGACACTGAAGCTTTCTTT
TRBD2 TRBJ2-7 few TRBV6-5 CASSYPRGEREGYEQYF TGTGCCAGCAGTTACCCCAGGGGTGAGCGGGAGGGCTACGAGCAGTACTTC
TRBD1 TRBJ1-2 . TRBV4-3 CASSQETGGIYGYTF TGCGCCAGCAGCCAAGAGACAGGGGGGATCTATGGCTACACCTTC
. TRBJ1-1 few TRBV5-1 CASSSPGKPTEAFF TGCGCCAGCAGCTCCCCAGGGAAACCGACTGAAGCTTTCTTT
. TRBJ2-3 . TRBV5-1 CASSFRERSTDTQYF TGCGCCAGCAGCTTCCGTGAGCGAAGCACAGATACGCAGTATTTT
. TRBJ2-1 many TRBV5-1 CASSRPGGRDNEQFF TGCGCCAGCAGCCGTCCCGGGGGTCGGGACAATGAGCAGTTCTTC